This T cell receptor (beta chain) was captured by sequencing in a study of CD4+ T cells in melanoma. Broader study findings: A reported correlation linked neoantigen-specific CD4+ T cells to CD8+, macrophage and B cell function.

Profiled with immunoSEQ multiplex PCR; TCRdb holds only in-frame clones, not every one. The profile shows roughly 9,900 clones, about 72% of them singletons. V was cut by 1 base and J by 2 bases, with 9 bases left in between. The CDR3 length is 15 residues. Germline loops: CDR1 SGHNT, CDR2 YYREEE (reference sequence). As regards this clone: The antigen is not known.

The source is a human donor with melanoma. Specimen: cells from a culture (not recorded whether cultured in vitro). The chain links TRBV5-4 to TRBJ1-4, with D possibly TRBD1 on 6 matching bases. The DNA of the CDR3 is TGTGCCAGCAGCTTGAACAGGGCCACTAATGAAAAACTGTTTTTT. This gives the protein CASSLNRATNEKLFF. The variable domain in full, with the rest retrieved from reference TRBV5-4 and TRBJ1-4, is ETGVTQSPTHLIKTRGQQVTLRCSSQSGHNTVSWYQQALGQGPQFIFQYYREEENGRGNFPPRFSGLQFPNYSSELNVNALELDDSALYLCASSLNRATNEKLFFGSGTQLSVL.